Following are 27 T cell receptor beta chains from one sample sequenced in a study of T cell responses to AZD1222 COVID-19 vaccine. Assay used: immunoSEQ multiplex PCR; TCRdb lists only in-frame clones, some missing. The table records about 93,000 clones, 80% to 90% of them present only once. The sequencing used peripheral blood, collected on day 0 of AZD1222 vaccination. Every receptor here comes from an adult in good health.

The rearrangement joins TRBV7-8 to TRBJ1-4; unclear D gene. Trimming removed 1 base at V and 4 bases at J, with 4 bases between. There are 13 residues in the CDR3. Germline V gene lookup returns CDR1 SGHVS and CDR2 FQNEAQ. The CDR3 region is CASSLVGNEKLFF. CDR3 nucleotide sequence: TGTGCCAGCAGCTTAGTGGGTAATGAAAAACTGTTTTTT. Full variable domain (rest looked up from reference TRBV7-8 and TRBJ1-4): GAGVSQSPRYKVAKRGQDVALRCDPISGHVSLFWYQQALGQGPEFLTYFQNEAQLDKSGLPSDRFFAERPEGSVSTLKIQRTQQEDSAVYLCASSLVGNEKLFFGSGTQLSVL.

This clone occurred once. The chain has TRBV30 and TRBJ1-6; a possible D gene is TRBD1 (5 bases). Germline CDR1 is GTSNPN and CDR2 is SVGIG (reference sequence). Trimming cost V 8 bases and J 7 bases, with 18 bases left between them. This CDR3 has 14 amino acids. Written as DNA, the CDR3 is TGTGCCACCGCTACGCCAGGGACGAATTCACCCCTCCACTTT. As protein: CATATPGTNSPLHF.

The chain combines TRBV7-9 with TRBJ2-7; 9 bases match TRBD1. The J segment lost 5 bases and the V segment lost 5 bases, leaving 4 bases of the junction unmatched. Per germline, CDR1 SEHNR and CDR2 FQNEAQ (reference sequence). The CDR3 runs 13 residues. CDR3 in amino acids: CASSPTGGHEQYF. In DNA form, the CDR3 reads TGTGCCAGCAGCCCTACAGGGGGCCACGAGCAGTACTTC.

The chain is built from TRBV2 and TRBJ1-6, with 11 bases aligning to TRBD1. The CDR3 sequence is 14 residues long. After removal of 7 bases from V and 9 bases from J, the junction contained 5 bases not matched to a gene. CDR1 is SNHLY, CDR2 FYNNEI, per germline. The CDR3 loop is CASNGGTGGSPLHF. CDR3 in DNA: TGTGCCAGCAACGGCGGGACAGGGGGTTCACCCCTCCACTTT.

The rearrangement uses TRBV5-4 and TRBJ1-5; no definite D call. V dropped 2 bases and J dropped 0 bases, with 9 bases sitting between them. From germline, CDR1 is SGHNT and CDR2 YYREEE (reference sequence). The CDR3 spans 15 residues. Here the CDR3 reads CASSFHPGSNQPQHF. The CDR3 DNA reads as TGTGCCAGCAGCTTCCACCCGGGTAGCAATCAGCCCCAGCATTTT.

The count of this clone is one. V and J are TRBV5-6 and TRBJ2-1; D ambiguous. The V end was cut by 2 bases, the J end by 0 bases, with 9 bases between. The CDR3 contains 15 residues. Germline V lookup: CDR1 SGHDT, CDR2 YYEEEE. CDR3 DNA: TGTGCCAGCAGCTTCGACATCAGCTCCTACAATGAGCAGTTCTTC. It codes for CASSFDISSYNEQFF. The entire variable domain, with the rest obtained from reference TRBV5-6 and TRBJ2-1, is as follows: DAGVTQSPTHLIKTRGQQVTLRCSPKSGHDTVSWYQQALGQGPQFIFQYYEEEERQRGNFPDRFSGHQFPNYSSELNVNALLLGDSALYLCASSFDISSYNEQFFGPGTRLTVL.

This chain links TRBV12-3 or TRBV12-4 with TRBJ1-1; no clear D gene. This CDR3 spans 12 amino acids. The germline V and J ends were trimmed by 9 bases and 10 bases, with 18 bases remaining between them. CDR3 coding DNA: TGTGCCAGTACGATGGACGGCCGAAGAGCTTTCTTT. Its protein is CASTMDGRRAFF.

The CDR3 region has the DNA TGTGCCAGCTCACAACCAATTGGGGCGAGGGACACTGAAGCTTTCTTT. Translating it yields CASSQPIGARDTEAFF. The rearrangement links TRBV18 to TRBJ1-1; D possibly corresponds to TRBD1 (5 bases). The CDR3 is made up of 16 amino acids. Germline V gene data show CDR1 as KGHSH and CDR2 as LQKENI. The V gene lost 4 bases and the J gene lost 3 bases, with 18 bases spanning the gap. The full variable domain, rest sourced from reference TRBV18 and TRBJ1-1, is NAGVMQNPRHLVRRRGQEARLRCSPMKGHSHVYWYRQLPEEGLKFMVYLQKENIIDESGMPKERFSAEFPKEGPSILRIQQVVRGDSAAYFCASSQPIGARDTEAFFGQGTRLTVV.

V usage is TRBV19 and J usage is TRBJ1-5, with D possibly matching TRBD1 (5 bases). Trimming removed 2 bases from V and 6 bases from J, with 8 bases in between. CDR1 is LNHDA and CDR2 is SQIVND in the germline V gene (reference sequence). This CDR3 is 13 amino acids long. CDR3 loop: CASSIQGGQPQHF. The CDR3 region has the DNA TGTGCCAGTAGTATACAGGGAGGTCAGCCCCAGCATTTT.

The CDR3 DNA reads as TGTGCCAGCAACGGCAATTCTTACGAGCAGTACTTC. Translating gives CASNGNSYEQYF. This sequence joins TRBV6-5 and TRBJ2-7; D remains unclear. The germline CDR1 and CDR2 sequences are MNHEY and SVGAGI. This CDR3 has 12 amino acids. Trimming took 7 bases from V and 4 from J, leaving 11 bases between them.

The V call is TRBV30, the J call TRBJ1-4; D is undetermined. The V and J ends lost 1 base and 5 bases respectively, with 11 bases between them. The germline gives CDR1 GTSNPN, CDR2 SVGIG (reference sequence). The CDR3 loop spans 14 amino acids. CDR3 sequence: CAWSANSVNEKLFF. The CDR3 DNA reads as TGTGCCTGGAGTGCAAATTCAGTAAATGAAAAACTGTTTTTT. Full variable domain (missing parts from reference TRBV30 and TRBJ1-4): SQTIHQWPATLVQPVGSPLSLECTVEGTSNPNLYWYRQAAGRGLQLLFYSVGIGQISSEVPQNLSASRPQDRQFILSSKKLLLSDSGFYLCAWSANSVNEKLFFGSGTQLSVL.

The rearrangement links TRBV15 to TRBJ1-2; a possible D gene is TRBD1 (5 bases). The CDR3 length is 14 residues. Germline V lookup: CDR1 LNHNV, CDR2 YYDKDF (reference sequence). V lost 3 bases and J lost 6, with 14 bases in between. The CDR3 DNA follows: TGTGCCACCAGCAGCCCTCAGGGAGACGATGGCTACACCTTC. As protein: CATSSPQGDDGYTF.

The rearrangement uses TRBV7-9 and TRBJ2-1; TRBD1 matches 12 bases. Germline V gene sequence: CDR1 SEHNR, CDR2 FQNEAQ (reference sequence). Trimming cost V 3 bases and J 1 base; bases outside gene matches: 4. This CDR3 has 17 amino acids. The DNA for the CDR3 is TGTGCCAGCAGCTTTGGGACAGGGGGCTTTTCCTACAATGAGCAGTTCTTC. Translation: CASSFGTGGFSYNEQFF. Full variable domain (rest looked up from reference TRBV7-9 and TRBJ2-1): DTGVSQNPRHKITKRGQNVTFRCDPISEHNRLYWYRQTLGQGPEFLTYFQNEAQLEKSRLLSDRFSAERPKGSFSTLEIQRTEQGDSAMYLCASSFGTGGFSYNEQFFGPGTRLTVL.

A single count supports this clone. The chain combines TRBV5-4 with TRBJ2-1; 9 bases line up with TRBD2. CDR1 and CDR2 (germline): SGHNT, YYREEE (reference sequence). This CDR3 region has 15 residues. With 4 bases clipped from V and 3 bases from J, the junction kept 5 bases outside the gene matches. CDR3 nucleotide sequence: TGTGCCAGCAGCATTAGCGGGGGACTCTACAATGAGCAGTTCTTC. This translates into CASSISGGLYNEQFF.

The chain links TRBV7-8 to TRBJ2-3; 7 bases are shared with TRBD1. The CDR3 totals 14 residues. Looked up from germline, CDR1 is SGHVS and CDR2 is FQNEAQ. V gave up 9 bases and J gave up 0 bases; unmatched junction bases: 6. The CDR3 region is CASKGAGSTDTQYF. The CDR3 nucleotides are TGTGCCAGTAAGGGGGCTGGGAGCACAGATACGCAGTATTTT.

CDR3 nucleotide sequence: TGTGCCAGCAGTCAGGGTGTCCAGCCCCAGCATTTT. This gives the protein CASSQGVQPQHF. The rearrangement links TRBV6-2 or TRBV6-3 to TRBJ1-5; D may be TRBD1 (5 bases). The V end was cut by 5 bases, the J end by 7 bases, with 9 bases between. This CDR3 has 12 amino acids. From germline, CDR1 is MNHEY and CDR2 SVGEGT.

This clone was counted only a few times. This sequence joins TRBV19 and TRBJ1-5; no clear D. The CDR3 has 13 amino acids. Germline V lookup: CDR1 LNHDA, CDR2 SQIVND (reference sequence). V dropped 5 bases and J dropped 5 bases, with 10 bases sitting between them. The CDR3 region has the DNA TGTGCCAGTAGTTTGGCACACGATCAGCCCCAGCATTTT. The encoded protein is CASSLAHDQPQHF. Combining the CDR3 with reference TRBV19 and TRBJ1-5 gives the whole variable domain DGGITQSPKYLFRKEGQNVTLSCEQNLNHDAMYWYRQDPGQGLRLIYYSQIVNDFQKGDIAEGYSVSREKKESFPLTVTSAQKNPTAFYLCASSLAHDQPQHFGDGTRLSIL.

This chain connects TRBV4-2 to TRBJ2-7; 7 positions match TRBD2. V lost 3 bases to trimming and J lost 3 bases; unmatched junction nucleotides: 11. This CDR3 has 16 residues. Germline values: CDR1 LGHNA, CDR2 YNFKEQ. The CDR3 sequence: CASSHGGLGAYYEQYF. CDR3 nucleotide sequence: TGTGCCAGCAGCCACGGCGGACTAGGGGCCTACTACGAGCAGTACTTC.

The chain uses TRBV7-6 and TRBJ2-3, with a possible D match to TRBD2 (6 bases). Germline assignment: CDR1 SGHVS and CDR2 FNYEAQ. V was clipped by 5 bases and J by 0 bases, with 15 bases between them. There are 16 residues in the CDR3. The CDR3: CASSPHGGASTDTQYF. The CDR3 DNA reads TGTGCCAGCAGCCCCCATGGAGGGGCGAGCACAGATACGCAGTATTTT. Supplemented by reference TRBV7-6 and TRBJ2-3, the full variable domain reads GAGVSQSPRYKVTKRGQDVALRCDPISGHVSLYWYRQALGQGPEFLTYFNYEAQQDKSGLPNDRFSAERPEGSISTLTIQRTEQRDSAMYRCASSPHGGASTDTQYFGPGTRLTVL.

J is TRBJ2-7 and V is TRBV5-1; 7 bases are shared with TRBD2. Germline V gives CDR1 SGHRS, CDR2 YFSETQ. The CDR3 extends over 14 amino acids. V lost 3 bases, J lost 3 bases, and 6 bases stayed unmatched. CDR3 amino acids: CASSSGTTLYEQYF. The CDR3 DNA sequence: TGCGCCAGCAGCTCCGGGACTACCCTCTACGAGCAGTACTTC.

The chain joins TRBV10-3 to TRBJ1-2; possible D gene TRBD1, 6 bases. Trimming cost V 7 bases and J 8 bases, with 17 bases left between them. This CDR3 is 13 amino acids long. Germline V lookup: CDR1 ENHRY, CDR2 SYGVKD. The CDR3 sequence: CAITPNRAEGYTF. CDR3 DNA sequence: TGTGCCATCACCCCAAACAGGGCCGAAGGCTACACCTTC.

The V gene is TRBV2, the J gene TRBJ2-7; 7 bases map to TRBD1. Germline V gives CDR1 SNHLY, CDR2 FYNNEI. The ends lost 8 bases at V and 2 bases at J; junction bases unmatched: 6. The CDR3 is 13 residues long. The chain's CDR3 is CASGGDRAYEQYF. CDR3 in DNA: TGTGCCAGCGGAGGCGACAGGGCCTACGAGCAGTACTTC.

V gene TRBV6-2 or TRBV6-3 combines with J gene TRBJ1-2; D gene unclear. V shed 2 bases and J shed 4 bases, with 8 bases lying between them. CDR3 length: 13 amino acids. CDR1 and CDR2 (germline): MNHEY, SVGEGT. The CDR3 DNA reads TGTGCCAGCAGTTACAACAAGGTCTATGGCTACACCTTC. This gives the protein CASSYNKVYGYTF.

The gene calls are TRBV3-1 (or the pseudogene TRBV3-2) and TRBJ2-7; 7 bases match TRBD2. V dropped 0 bases and J dropped 3; count of bases not matched to a gene: 14. Per germline, CDR1 LGHDT and CDR2 YNNKEL (reference sequence). The CDR3 spans 18 residues. For the CDR3, the DNA is TGTGCCAGCAGCCAAGAGTCCCTTATGGCTAGCGGCTACTACGAGCAGTACTTC. This translates into CASSQESLMASGYYEQYF.

CDR3 protein: CASSHRTGGFIGELFF. DNA of the CDR3: TGTGCCAGCAGTCATCGGACAGGGGGTTTTATCGGGGAGCTGTTTTTT. V usage is TRBV11-1 and J usage is TRBJ2-2; 10 nucleotides agree with TRBD1. Germline V gives CDR1 SGHAT, CDR2 FQDESV (reference sequence). There are 16 residues in the CDR3. The V and J ends lost 6 bases and 7 bases, in that order; junction bases with no gene match: 11. Supplemented by reference TRBV11-1 and TRBJ2-2, the full variable domain reads EAEVAQSPRYKITEKSQAVAFWCDPISGHATLYWYRQILGQGPELLVQFQDESVVDDSQLPKDRFSAERLKGVDSTLKIQPAELGDSAMYLCASSHRTGGFIGELFFGEGSRLTVL.

The rearrangement joins TRBV7-8 to TRBJ2-3; D ambiguous. Germline-derived CDR1 and CDR2 are SGHVS and FQNEAQ. V lost 1 base and J 2 bases, leaving 7 bases between the germline ends. This CDR3 is built from 14 residues. This CDR3 is CASSLGSTTDTQYF. DNA for the CDR3: TGTGCCAGCAGCTTAGGTTCGACCACAGATACGCAGTATTTT.

The chain carries TRBV19 and TRBJ1-6; 8 nucleotides align to TRBD1. Trimming took 5 bases from V and 9 from J; bases not matched to a gene: 9. This CDR3 comprises 15 residues. Germline assignment: CDR1 LNHDA and CDR2 SQIVND (reference sequence). The CDR3 loop is CASSPPDRVVSPLHF. CDR3 in DNA: TGTGCCAGTAGTCCCCCGGACAGGGTTGTTTCACCCCTCCACTTT. Based on the CDR3 plus reference TRBV19 and TRBJ1-6, the full variable domain is DGGITQSPKYLFRKEGQNVTLSCEQNLNHDAMYWYRQDPGQGLRLIYYSQIVNDFQKGDIAEGYSVSREKKESFPLTVTSAQKNPTAFYLCASSPPDRVVSPLHFGNGTRLTVT.